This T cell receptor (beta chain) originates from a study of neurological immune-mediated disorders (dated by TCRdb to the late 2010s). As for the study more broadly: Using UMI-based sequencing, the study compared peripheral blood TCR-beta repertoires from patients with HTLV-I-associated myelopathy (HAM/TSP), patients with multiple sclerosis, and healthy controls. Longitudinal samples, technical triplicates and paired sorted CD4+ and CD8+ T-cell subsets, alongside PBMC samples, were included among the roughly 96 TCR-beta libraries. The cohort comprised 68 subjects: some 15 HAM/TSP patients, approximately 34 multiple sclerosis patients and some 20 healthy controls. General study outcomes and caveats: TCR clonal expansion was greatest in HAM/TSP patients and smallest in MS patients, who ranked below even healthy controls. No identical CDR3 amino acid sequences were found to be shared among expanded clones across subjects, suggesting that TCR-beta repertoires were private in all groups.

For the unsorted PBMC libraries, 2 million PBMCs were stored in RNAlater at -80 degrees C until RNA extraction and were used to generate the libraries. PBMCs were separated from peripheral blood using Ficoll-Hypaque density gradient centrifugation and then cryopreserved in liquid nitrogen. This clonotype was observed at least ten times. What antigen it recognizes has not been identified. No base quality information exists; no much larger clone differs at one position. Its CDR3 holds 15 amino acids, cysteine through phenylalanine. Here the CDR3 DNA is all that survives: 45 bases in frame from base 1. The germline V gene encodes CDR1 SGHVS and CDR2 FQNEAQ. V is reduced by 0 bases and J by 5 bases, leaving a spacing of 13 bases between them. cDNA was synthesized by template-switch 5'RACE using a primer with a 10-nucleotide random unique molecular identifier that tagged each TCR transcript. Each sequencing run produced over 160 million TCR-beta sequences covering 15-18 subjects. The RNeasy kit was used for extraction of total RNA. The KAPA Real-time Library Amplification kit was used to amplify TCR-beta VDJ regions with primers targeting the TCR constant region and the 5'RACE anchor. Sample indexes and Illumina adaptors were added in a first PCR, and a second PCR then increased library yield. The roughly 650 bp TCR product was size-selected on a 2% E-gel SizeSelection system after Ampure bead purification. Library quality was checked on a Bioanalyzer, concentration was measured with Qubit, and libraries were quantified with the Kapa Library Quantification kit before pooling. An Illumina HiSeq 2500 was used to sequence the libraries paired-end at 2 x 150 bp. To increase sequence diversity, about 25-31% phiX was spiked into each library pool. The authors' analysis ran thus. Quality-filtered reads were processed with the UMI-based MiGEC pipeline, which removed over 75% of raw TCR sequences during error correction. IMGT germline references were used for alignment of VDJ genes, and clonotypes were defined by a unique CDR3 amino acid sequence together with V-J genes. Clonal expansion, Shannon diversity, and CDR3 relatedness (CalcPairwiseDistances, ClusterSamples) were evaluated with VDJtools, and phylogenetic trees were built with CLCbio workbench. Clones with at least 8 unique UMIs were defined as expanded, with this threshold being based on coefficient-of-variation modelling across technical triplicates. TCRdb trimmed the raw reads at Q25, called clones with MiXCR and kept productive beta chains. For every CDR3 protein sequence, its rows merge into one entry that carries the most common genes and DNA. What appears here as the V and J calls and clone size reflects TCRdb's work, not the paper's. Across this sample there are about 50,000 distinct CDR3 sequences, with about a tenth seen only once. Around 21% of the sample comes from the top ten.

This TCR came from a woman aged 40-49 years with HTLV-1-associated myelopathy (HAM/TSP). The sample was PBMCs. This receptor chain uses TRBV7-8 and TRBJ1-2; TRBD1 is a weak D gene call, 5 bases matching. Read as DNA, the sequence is TGTGCCAGCAGCTTAGCGATGCAGGGCAGATATGGCTACACCTTC. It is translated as CASSLAMQGRYGYTF.